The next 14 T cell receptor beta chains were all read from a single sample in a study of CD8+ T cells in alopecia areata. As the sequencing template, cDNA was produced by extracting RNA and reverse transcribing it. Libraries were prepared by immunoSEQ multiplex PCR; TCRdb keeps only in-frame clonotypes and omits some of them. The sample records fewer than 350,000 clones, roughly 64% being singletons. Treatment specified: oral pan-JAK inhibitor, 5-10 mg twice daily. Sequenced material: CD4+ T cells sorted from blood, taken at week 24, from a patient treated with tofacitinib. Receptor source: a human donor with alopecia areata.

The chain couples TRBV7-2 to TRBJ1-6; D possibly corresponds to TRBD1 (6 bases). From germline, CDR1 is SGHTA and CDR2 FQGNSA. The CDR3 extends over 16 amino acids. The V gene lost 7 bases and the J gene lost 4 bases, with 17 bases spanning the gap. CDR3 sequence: CASTRWGRGYNSPLHF. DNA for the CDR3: TGTGCCAGCACCCGGTGGGGCAGGGGATATAATTCACCCCTCCACTTT.

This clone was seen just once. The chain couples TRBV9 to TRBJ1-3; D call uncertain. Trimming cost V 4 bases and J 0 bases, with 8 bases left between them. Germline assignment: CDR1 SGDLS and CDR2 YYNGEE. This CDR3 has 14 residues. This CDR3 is CASSPGPSGNTIYF. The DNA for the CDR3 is TGTGCCAGCAGCCCAGGACCCTCTGGAAACACCATATATTTT.

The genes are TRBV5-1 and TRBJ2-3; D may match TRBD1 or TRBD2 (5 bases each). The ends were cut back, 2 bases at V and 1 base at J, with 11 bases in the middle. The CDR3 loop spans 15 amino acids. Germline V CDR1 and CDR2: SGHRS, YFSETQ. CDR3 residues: CASSFLQGRTDTQYF. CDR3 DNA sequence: TGCGCCAGCAGCTTTTTGCAGGGACGCACAGATACGCAGTATTTT.

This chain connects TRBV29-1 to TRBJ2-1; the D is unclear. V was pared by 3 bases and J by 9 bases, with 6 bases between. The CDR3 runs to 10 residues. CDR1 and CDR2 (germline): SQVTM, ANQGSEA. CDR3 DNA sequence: TGCAGCGTTGATGCGGCTGAGCAGTTCTTC. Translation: CSVDAAEQFF.

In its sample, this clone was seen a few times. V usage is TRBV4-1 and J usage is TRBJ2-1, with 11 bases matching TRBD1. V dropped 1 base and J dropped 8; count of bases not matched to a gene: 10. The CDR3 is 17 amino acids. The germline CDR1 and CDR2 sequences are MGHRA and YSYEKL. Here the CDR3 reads CASSQGRPGQGVYEQFF. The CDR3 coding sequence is TGCGCCAGCAGCCAAGGGCGGCCGGGACAGGGGGTGTATGAGCAGTTCTTC.

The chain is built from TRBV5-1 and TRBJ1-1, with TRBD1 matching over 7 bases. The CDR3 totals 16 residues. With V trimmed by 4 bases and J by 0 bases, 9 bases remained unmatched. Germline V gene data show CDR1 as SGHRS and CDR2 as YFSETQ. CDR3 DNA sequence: TGCGCCAGCAGCCCTTACCCGGGACAGTTGAACACTGAAGCTTTCTTT. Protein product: CASSPYPGQLNTEAFF.

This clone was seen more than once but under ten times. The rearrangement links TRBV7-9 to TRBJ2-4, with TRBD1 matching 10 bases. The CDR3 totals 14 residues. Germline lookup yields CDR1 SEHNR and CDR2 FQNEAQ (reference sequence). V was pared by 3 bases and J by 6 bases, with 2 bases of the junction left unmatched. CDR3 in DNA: TGTGCCAGCAGCTTCCGGGACAGGGGAAACATTCAGTACTTC. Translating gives CASSFRDRGNIQYF.

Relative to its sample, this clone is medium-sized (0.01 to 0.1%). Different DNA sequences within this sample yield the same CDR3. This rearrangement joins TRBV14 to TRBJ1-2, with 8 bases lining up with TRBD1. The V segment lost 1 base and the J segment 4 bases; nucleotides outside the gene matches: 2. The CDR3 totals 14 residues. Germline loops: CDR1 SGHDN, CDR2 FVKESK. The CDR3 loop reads CASSQGTGPYGYTF. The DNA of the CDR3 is TGTGCCAGCAGCCAAGGGACAGGGCCCTATGGCTACACCTTC.

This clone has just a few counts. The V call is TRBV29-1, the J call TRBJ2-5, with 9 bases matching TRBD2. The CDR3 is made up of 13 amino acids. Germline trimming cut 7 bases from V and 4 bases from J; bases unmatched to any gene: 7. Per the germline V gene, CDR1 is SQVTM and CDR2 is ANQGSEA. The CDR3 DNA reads TGCAGCGCCCGCGGGGGGGCGGGAGAGACCCAGTACTTC. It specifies CSARGGAGETQYF.

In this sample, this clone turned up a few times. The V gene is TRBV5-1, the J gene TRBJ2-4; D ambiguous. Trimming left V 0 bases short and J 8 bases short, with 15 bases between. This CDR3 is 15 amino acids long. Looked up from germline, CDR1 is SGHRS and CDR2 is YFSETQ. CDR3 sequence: CASSLGTVHIDIQYF. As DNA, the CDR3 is TGCGCCAGCAGCTTGGGGACGGTCCACATCGACATTCAGTACTTC.

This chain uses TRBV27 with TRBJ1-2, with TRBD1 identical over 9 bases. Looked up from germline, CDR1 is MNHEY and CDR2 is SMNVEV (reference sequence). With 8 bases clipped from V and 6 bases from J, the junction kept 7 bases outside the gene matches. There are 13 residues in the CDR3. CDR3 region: CASARQGVDGYTF. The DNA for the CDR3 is TGTGCCAGCGCCAGACAGGGGGTTGATGGCTACACCTTC.

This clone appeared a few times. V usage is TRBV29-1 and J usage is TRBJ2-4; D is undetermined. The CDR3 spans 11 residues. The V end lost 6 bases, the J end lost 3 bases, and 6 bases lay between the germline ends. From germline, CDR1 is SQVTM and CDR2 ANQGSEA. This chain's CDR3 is CSVLGKNIQYF. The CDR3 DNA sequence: TGCAGCGTCCTGGGCAAAAACATTCAGTACTTC. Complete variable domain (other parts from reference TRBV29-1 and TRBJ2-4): SAVISQKPSRDICQRGTSLTIQCQVDSQVTMMFWYRQQPGQSLTLIATANQGSEATYESGFVIDKFPISRPNLTFSTLTVSNMSPEDSSIYLCSVLGKNIQYFGAGTRLSVL.

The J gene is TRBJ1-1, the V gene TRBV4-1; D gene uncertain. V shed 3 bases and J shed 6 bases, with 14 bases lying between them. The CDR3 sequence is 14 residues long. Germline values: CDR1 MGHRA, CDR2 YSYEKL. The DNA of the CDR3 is TGCGCCAGCAGCCACGGGAGAATATTTGCTGAAGCTTTCTTT. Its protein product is CASSHGRIFAEAFF.

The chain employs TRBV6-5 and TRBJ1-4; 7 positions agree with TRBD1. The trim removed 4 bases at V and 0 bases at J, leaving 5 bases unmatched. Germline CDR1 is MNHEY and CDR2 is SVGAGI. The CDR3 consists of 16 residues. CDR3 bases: TGTGCCAGCAGTTCCCGGGACAGTGCAACTAATGAAAAACTGTTTTTT. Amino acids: CASSSRDSATNEKLFF.